This entry lists 21 T cell receptor beta chains sequenced from one sample in a study of blood T cell repertoires in COVID-19. The assay was immunoSEQ multiplex PCR, and TCRdb's table has in-frame clones only and misses some. Of approximately 300,000 clones listed, 86% were seen once; the top ten hold about 10%. The sequenced material came from PBMCs or T cells enriched from blood (not recorded which). The receptors were gathered from a woman aged 18 to 35 who had recovered from COVID-19.

The chain links TRBV19 to TRBJ1-1; 9 nucleotides line up with TRBD1. The V gene's germline CDR1 is LNHDA and CDR2 SQIVND (reference sequence). CDR3 length: 16 amino acids. J was trimmed by 4 bases and V by 0 bases; bases with no gene match: 6. The CDR3 reads CASSIDGVTGGTEAFF. CDR3 bases: TGTGCCAGTAGTATAGATGGGGTGACAGGGGGCACTGAAGCTTTCTTT.

The chain combines TRBV4-1 with TRBJ1-2, with D unresolved. The CDR3 runs to 14 residues. Germline CDR1 reads MGHRA; CDR2 reads YSYEKL. With 0 bases removed from V and 5 bases from J, the gap between germline ends came to 10 bases. CDR3 DNA sequence: TGCGCCAGCAGCCAAGATACTGGGCCTTATGGCTACACCTTC. Translated: CASSQDTGPYGYTF.

The J gene is TRBJ1-2, the V gene TRBV29-1; a possible D gene is TRBD1 (6 bases). From germline, CDR1 is SQVTM and CDR2 ANQGSEA. CDR3 length: 14 residues. V lost 5 bases and J lost 9, with 22 bases in between. This chain's CDR3 is CSVSVPAHRESYTF. CDR3 DNA sequence: TGCAGCGTTTCAGTCCCCGCGCACAGGGAGAGCTACACCTTC.

The chain uses TRBV18 and TRBJ1-1, with a weak D call TRBD1 (6 bases). Per germline, CDR1 KGHSH and CDR2 LQKENI. Trimming left V 5 bases short and J 4 bases short, with 11 bases between. The CDR3 is 13 residues long. The CDR3 region is CASSAGEGTEAFF. The CDR3, as DNA: TGTGCCAGCTCAGCAGGGGAGGGCACTGAAGCTTTCTTT.

V and J are TRBV7-3 and TRBJ1-1, with TRBD1 as a possible D gene (5 bases). This CDR3 is built from 14 residues. Germline CDR1 and CDR2: SGHTA and FQGTGA. Trimming left V 2 bases short and J 6 bases short, with 13 bases between. The CDR3 spells CASSLSPGISEAFF. CDR3 sequence (DNA): TGTGCCAGCAGCTTATCCCCAGGGATATCTGAAGCTTTCTTT.

The V call is TRBV30, the J call TRBJ1-2, with 7 positions matching TRBD1. CDR1 and CDR2 (germline): GTSNPN, SVGIG (reference sequence). The CDR3 contains 18 residues. The trim removed 6 bases at V and 0 bases at J, leaving 19 bases unmatched. In nucleotides, the CDR3 is TGTGCCTGCCCTACAGGGACAGCCCTGTCGACGGCTAACTATGGCTACACCTTC. Amino acids: CACPTGTALSTANYGYTF. The full variable domain, rest sourced from reference TRBV30 and TRBJ1-2, is SQTIHQWPATLVQPVGSPLSLECTVEGTSNPNLYWYRQAAGRGLQLLFYSVGIGQISSEVPQNLSASRPQDRQFILSSKKLLLSDSGFYLCACPTGTALSTANYGYTFGSGTRLTVV.

The V call is TRBV29-1, the J call TRBJ2-6; D is uncertain. Germline lookup yields CDR1 SQVTM and CDR2 ANQGSEA. There are 14 residues in the CDR3. Deletions cut 4 bases from V and 0 bases from J, with 7 bases between. This chain's CDR3 is CSVGSPSGANVLTF. The CDR3 DNA reads as TGCAGCGTTGGGAGCCCCTCTGGGGCCAACGTCCTGACTTTC.

The CDR3 sequence: CATSDLAKRYEQYF. As DNA, the CDR3 is TGTGCCACCAGTGATTTGGCGAAGCGCTACGAGCAGTACTTC. The rearrangement uses TRBV24-1 and TRBJ2-7; D not resolved. Trimming left V 0 bases short and J 3 bases short, with 8 bases between. There are 14 residues in the CDR3. Germline V gene sequence: CDR1 KGHDR, CDR2 SFDVKD.

The chain joins TRBV19 to TRBJ2-3, with TRBD2 as a possible D gene (5 bases). This CDR3 comprises 15 residues. Germline V gene lookup returns CDR1 LNHDA and CDR2 SQIVND (reference sequence). Trimming cost V 10 bases and J 0 bases, with 17 bases left between them. The CDR3 DNA is TGTGCCACTACTAGGGCTCTCGGGAGCACAGATACGCAGTATTTT. Its protein product is CATTRALGSTDTQYF.

The chain recombines TRBV7-2 with TRBJ1-2; the match to TRBD1 covers 8 bases. CDR3 length equals 14 residues. V shed 3 bases, J shed 3 bases, and the junction held 3 bases outside the gene matches. Per the germline V gene, CDR1 is SGHTA and CDR2 is FQGNSA. CDR3 coding DNA: TGTGCCAGCAGCTTCGACAGGGGTGACTATGGCTACACCTTC. The encoded protein is CASSFDRGDYGYTF.

V gene TRBV7-6 combines with J gene TRBJ1-1; 9 positions agree with TRBD1. CDR3 length equals 15 residues. After removal of 4 bases from V and 3 bases from J, the junction contained 6 bases not matched to a gene. The germline V gene encodes CDR1 SGHVS and CDR2 FNYEAQ. CDR3 region: CASSSGQGGYTEAFF. The DNA for the CDR3 is TGTGCCAGCAGCTCGGGACAGGGCGGATACACTGAAGCTTTCTTT. Using reference TRBV7-6 and TRBJ1-1 for the parts outside the CDR3, the full variable domain is GAGVSQSPRYKVTKRGQDVALRCDPISGHVSLYWYRQALGQGPEFLTYFNYEAQQDKSGLPNDRFSAERPEGSISTLTIQRTEQRDSAMYRCASSSGQGGYTEAFFGQGTRLTVV.

J is TRBJ2-7 and V is TRBV14; 12 bases align to TRBD2. V shed 4 bases, J shed 12 bases, and the junction held 10 bases outside the gene matches. Germline V CDR1 and CDR2: SGHDN, FVKESK. This CDR3 has 14 residues. The CDR3 coding sequence is TGTGCCAGCAGCCTTCTAGCGGGAGGGCCGACACGGTACTTC. Protein: CASSLLAGGPTRYF.

This clone appeared a single time. The chain recombines TRBV11-2 with TRBJ2-7, with 9 bases matching TRBD2. The CDR3 sequence is 16 residues long. From germline, CDR1 is SGHAT and CDR2 FQNNGV. With V trimmed by 4 bases and J by 2 bases, 9 bases remained unmatched. The CDR3 DNA reads TGTGCCAGCAGCTCACTGGGGGTAGCGGGGGCCTACGAGCAGTACTTC. Translation gives CASSSLGVAGAYEQYF.

The rearrangement joins TRBV19 to TRBJ2-5; 13 nucleotides line up with TRBD2. Germline V CDR1 and CDR2: LNHDA, SQIVND (reference sequence). The V gene end was trimmed by 6 bases and the J gene end by 5 bases; junction bases not matched to a gene: 9. This CDR3 has 16 residues. For the CDR3, the DNA is TGTGCCAGTAGCCAATCGACTAGCGGGGGGCGGGAGACCCAGTACTTC. Its protein product is CASSQSTSGGRETQYF.

The rearrangement uses TRBV27 and TRBJ2-2; weak D call: TRBD1 (5 bases). Looked up from germline, CDR1 is MNHEY and CDR2 is SMNVEV (reference sequence). This CDR3 is 12 amino acids long. The CDR3 is CASHGAPGELFF. The CDR3 DNA reads as TGTGCGTCTCATGGGGCGCCCGGGGAGCTGTTTTTT.

The rearrangement links TRBV9 to TRBJ2-5; 8 bases line up with TRBD1. The V gene end was trimmed by 0 bases and the J gene end by 5 bases; junction bases not matched to a gene: 6. Germline V gives CDR1 SGDLS, CDR2 YYNGEE. The CDR3 has 15 residues. CDR3 DNA: TGTGCCAGCAGCGTAGGGCAGGGGGCGCCGGAGACCCAGTACTTC. It encodes CASSVGQGAPETQYF.

This chain joins TRBV14 and TRBJ1-4; no reliable D call. V lost 0 bases and J 7 bases, leaving 9 bases between the germline ends. This CDR3 has 14 amino acids. The germline gives CDR1 SGHDN, CDR2 FVKESK. CDR3 sequence reads: CASSQDLGGEKLFF. In DNA form, the CDR3 reads TGTGCCAGCAGCCAAGATCTTGGAGGTGAAAAACTGTTTTTT.

V is TRBV30 and J is TRBJ2-7; possibly TRBD1 for D (5 bases). The germline V gene encodes CDR1 GTSNPN and CDR2 SVGIG (reference sequence). Deletions cut 3 bases from V and 4 bases from J, with 16 bases between. This CDR3 spans 14 amino acids. The CDR3 is CAWRPIDSRYEQYF. The CDR3 region has the DNA TGTGCCTGGAGACCAATAGACAGTAGGTACGAGCAGTACTTC.

This chain uses TRBV6-2 or TRBV6-3 with TRBJ1-6, with 9 bases fitting TRBD1. J gave up 1 base and V 7 bases, and 5 bases lay outside the gene matches. This CDR3 has 16 residues. Looked up from germline, CDR1 is MNHEY and CDR2 is SVGEGT. CDR3: CASTPTGGSYNSPLHF. The CDR3 coding sequence is TGTGCCAGCACCCCGACAGGGGGATCCTATAATTCACCCCTCCACTTT.

The chain employs TRBV18 and TRBJ1-5, with 8 bases lining up with TRBD1. The CDR3 length is 15 residues. Germline CDR1 and CDR2: KGHSH and LQKENI. Trimming took 3 bases from V and 5 from J; bases not matched to a gene: 6. The CDR3, as DNA: TGTGCCAGCTCACCGTTTCAGGGGGCGGATCAGCCCCAGCATTTT. This codes for CASSPFQGADQPQHF. The full variable domain, in which reference TRBV18 and TRBJ1-5 provide the parts outside the CDR3, is NAGVMQNPRHLVRRRGQEARLRCSPMKGHSHVYWYRQLPEEGLKFMVYLQKENIIDESGMPKERFSAEFPKEGPSILRIQQVVRGDSAAYFCASSPFQGADQPQHFGDGTRLSIL.

This clone was observed a handful of times. The V and J genes are TRBV5-1 and TRBJ1-4; D perhaps matches TRBD1 (5 bases). Trimming removed 5 bases from V and 8 bases from J, with 19 bases in between. CDR1 is SGHRS and CDR2 is YFSETQ in the germline V gene. The CDR3 has 15 residues. CDR3 amino acids: CASSFIGTQEEKLFF. DNA for the CDR3: TGCGCCAGCAGTTTCATCGGGACTCAAGAGGAAAAACTGTTTTTT.